This T cell receptor (beta chain) was recovered during a study of blood T cells in healthy people across ages. With 5 bases clipped from V and 0 bases from J, the junction kept 7 bases outside the gene matches. CDR3 length equals 19 residues. Germline V gives CDR1 SGHTA, CDR2 FQGNSA. The use of a sample-barcoded 5' primer and a J-beta primer mix characterized a second PCR of roughly 6 to 11 cycles. A single record per CDR3 protein comes from TCRdb applying MiXCR to the 5' RACE reads. This sample yields 1.5 million to 2 million distinct CDR3 sequences, of which more than 35% are seen a single time; 20% to 25% belongs to the top ten.

The source of this sequence is a human donor in good health. The sequenced sample consisted of blood. The rearrangement links TRBV7-2 to TRBJ2-1, with TRBD2 matching 16 bases. The CDR3 DNA reads as TGTGCCAGCAGCGCGCCGGGACTAGCGGGGGGGAGCTCCTACAATGAGCAGTTCTTC. This translates into CASSAPGLAGGSSYNEQFF.